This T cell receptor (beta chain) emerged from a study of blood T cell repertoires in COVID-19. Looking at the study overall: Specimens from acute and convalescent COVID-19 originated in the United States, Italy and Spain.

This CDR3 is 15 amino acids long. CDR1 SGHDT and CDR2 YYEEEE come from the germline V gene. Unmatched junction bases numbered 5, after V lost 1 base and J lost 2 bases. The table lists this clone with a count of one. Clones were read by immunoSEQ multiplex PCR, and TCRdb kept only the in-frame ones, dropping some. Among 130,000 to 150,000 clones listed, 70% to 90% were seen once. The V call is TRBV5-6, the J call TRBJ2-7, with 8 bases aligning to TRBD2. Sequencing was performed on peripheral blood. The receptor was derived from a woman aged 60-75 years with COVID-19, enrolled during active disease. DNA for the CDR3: TGTGCCAGCAGCTTGCTACTAGCGGCGACCTACGAGCAGTACTTC. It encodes CASSLLLAATYEQYF. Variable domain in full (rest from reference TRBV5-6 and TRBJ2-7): DAGVTQSPTHLIKTRGQQVTLRCSPKSGHDTVSWYQQALGQGPQFIFQYYEEEERQRGNFPDRFSGHQFPNYSSELNVNALLLGDSALYLCASSLLLAATYEQYFGPGTRLTVT.